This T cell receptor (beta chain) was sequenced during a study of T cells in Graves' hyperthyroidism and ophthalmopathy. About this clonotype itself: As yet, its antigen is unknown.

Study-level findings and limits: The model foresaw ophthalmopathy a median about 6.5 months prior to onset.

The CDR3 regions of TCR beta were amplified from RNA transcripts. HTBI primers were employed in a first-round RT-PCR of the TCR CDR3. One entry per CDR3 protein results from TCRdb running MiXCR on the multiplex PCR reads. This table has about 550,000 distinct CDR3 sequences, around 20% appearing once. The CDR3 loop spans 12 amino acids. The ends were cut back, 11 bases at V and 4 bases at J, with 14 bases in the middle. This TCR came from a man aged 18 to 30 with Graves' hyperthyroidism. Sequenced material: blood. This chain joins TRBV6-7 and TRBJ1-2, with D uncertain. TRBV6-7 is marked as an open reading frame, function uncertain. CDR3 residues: CADRASVYGYTF. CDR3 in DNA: TGTGCCGACCGGGCCAGCGTCTATGGCTACACCTTC.